This TCR beta chain originates from a study of blood T cell repertoires in COVID-19. Generated by immunoSEQ multiplex PCR, the TCRdb table keeps only in-frame clones and is missing some. The sample consists of approximately 150,000 clones, around nine tenths of them appearing once. From germline, CDR1 is SEHNR and CDR2 FQNEAQ (reference sequence). V lost 5 bases and J lost 0, with 11 bases in between. CDR3 size: 15 residues. The V gene is TRBV7-9, the J gene TRBJ2-4; D gene uncertain. The sample comprised peripheral blood. The clonotype was recovered from a woman aged 55-69 years with acute or convalescent COVID-19. As DNA, the CDR3 is TGTGCCAGCAGCGCCTTCTATGCAGCCAAAAACATTCAGTACTTC. Amino acid sequence: CASSAFYAAKNIQYF.